This T cell receptor beta chain is drawn from a study of blood T cell repertoires in COVID-19. Looking at the study overall: Samples taken during acute and convalescent COVID-19 were collected in the United States, Italy and Spain. PBMCs, B-cell-depleted T cells, or T cells were the source of the cDNA or gDNA that made up the material.

The V segment lost 5 bases and the J segment 7 bases; nucleotides outside the gene matches: 10. Per the germline V gene, CDR1 is MNHEY and CDR2 is SMNVEV (reference sequence). This CDR3 contains 15 residues. This clone was seen only once. The data were produced by immunoSEQ multiplex PCR, yet TCRdb's version contains in-frame clones alone and is incomplete. The sample yields more than 110,000 clones, approximately 84% seen once. Material: peripheral blood. The sequence was collected from a woman aged 60-75 years with acute or convalescent COVID-19. The rearrangement links TRBV27 to TRBJ2-1; the match to TRBD2 covers 8 bases. The CDR3, as DNA: TGTGCCAGCAGTCTAAGGTCCCTAGCGGGTAATGAGCAGTTCTTC. It encodes CASSLRSLAGNEQFF.